This TCR beta chain was captured by sequencing in a study of blood T cell repertoires in COVID-19. Study information: Some COVID-19 samples were acute and others convalescent; all came from the United States, Italy and Spain. PBMCs, B-cell-depleted T cells, or T cells were the source of the cDNA or gDNA that made up the material.

This CDR3 is built from 16 residues. Trimming removed 4 bases from V and 3 bases from J; junction bases left unmatched: 10. Germline assignment: CDR1 MDHEN and CDR2 SYDVKM. Methods used by the authors: Reference gene primer amplification yielded estimated nucleated cell counts. Here immunoSEQ multiplex PCR was the method, and the copy in TCRdb shows in-frame clones only, minus some. V, J and clone size were drawn from that table, and D and trimming were deduced from the DNA. The table includes hundreds of thousands of clones, around 84% detected once. This clone was counted only a few times. V and J are TRBV28 and TRBJ1-2; 8 nucleotides agree with TRBD1. What was sequenced was peripheral blood. This clonotype was sampled from a woman older than 75 with active or convalescent COVID-19. The CDR3 DNA follows: TGTGCCAGCAGTTGGACCAGGACAGGGAGTGACTATGGCTACACCTTC. Encoded protein: CASSWTRTGSDYGYTF.